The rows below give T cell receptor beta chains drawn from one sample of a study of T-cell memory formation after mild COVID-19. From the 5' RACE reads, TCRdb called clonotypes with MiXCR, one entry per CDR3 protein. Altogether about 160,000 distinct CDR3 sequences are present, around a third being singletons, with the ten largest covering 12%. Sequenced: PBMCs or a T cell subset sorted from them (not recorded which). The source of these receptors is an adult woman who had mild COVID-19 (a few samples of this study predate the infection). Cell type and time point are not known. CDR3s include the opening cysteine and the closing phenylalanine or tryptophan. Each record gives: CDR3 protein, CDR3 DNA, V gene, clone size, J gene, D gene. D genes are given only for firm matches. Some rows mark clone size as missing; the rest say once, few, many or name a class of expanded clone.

CDR3 protein: CASSLRIQETQYF
CDR3 DNA: TGTGCCAGCAGCTTGCGGATTCAAGAGACCCAGTACTTC
V gene: TRBV7-2
clone size: few
J gene: TRBJ2-5
D gene: NA

CDR3 protein: CASTDPPPQGLIGELFF
CDR3 DNA: TGTGCCAGCACCGATCCTCCCCCACAGGGTCTGATCGGGGAGCTGTTTTTT
V gene: TRBV12-3/TRBV12-4
clone size: few
J gene: TRBJ2-2
D gene: NA

CDR3 protein: CASSLYTAPTEAFF
CDR3 DNA: TGTGCCAGCAGCTTATATACAGCCCCGACCGAAGCTTTCTTT
V gene: TRBV7-9
clone size: NA
J gene: TRBJ1-1
D gene: NA

CDR3 protein: CASSQRPDRARETQYF
CDR3 DNA: TGTGCCAGCAGCCAACGCCCTGACAGGGCCAGGGAGACCCAGTACTTC
V gene: TRBV4-2
clone size: NA
J gene: TRBJ2-5
D gene: TRBD1

CDR3 protein: CASSLVSAFHNEQFF
CDR3 DNA: TGCGCCAGCAGCTTAGTATCAGCTTTTCACAATGAGCAGTTCTTC
V gene: TRBV5-1
clone size: few
J gene: TRBJ2-1
D gene: NA

CDR3 protein: CASSYRGGDEQYF
CDR3 DNA: TGTGCCAGCAGTTACCGAGGGGGGGACGAGCAGTACTTC
V gene: TRBV7-9
clone size: few
J gene: TRBJ2-7
D gene: NA

CDR3 protein: CASSLDPGGDYEQYF
CDR3 DNA: TGTGCCAGCAGCTTAGATCCGGGTGGGGACTACGAGCAGTACTTC
V gene: TRBV7-2
clone size: many
J gene: TRBJ2-7
D gene: NA

CDR3 protein: CASIGTAEAFF
CDR3 DNA: TGCGCCAGCATAGGGACAGCCGAAGCTTTCTTT
V gene: TRBV5-1
clone size: NA
J gene: TRBJ1-1
D gene: TRBD1

CDR3 protein: CASSLTDNEQFF
CDR3 DNA: TGTGCCAGCAGCTTAACCGACAATGAGCAGTTCTTC
V gene: TRBV7-6
clone size: medium-sized
J gene: TRBJ2-1
D gene: NA

CDR3 protein: CASSSYPGQGFGYTF
CDR3 DNA: TGCGCCAGCAGCTCGTATCCGGGACAGGGTTTTGGCTACACCTTC
V gene: TRBV5-1
clone size: NA
J gene: TRBJ1-2
D gene: TRBD1

CDR3 protein: CATSANRTVSYNEQFF
CDR3 DNA: TGTGCCACCAGTGCCAACCGGACAGTCTCCTACAATGAGCAGTTCTTC
V gene: TRBV24-1
clone size: NA
J gene: TRBJ2-1
D gene: NA

CDR3 protein: CASSLRRDATDTQYF
CDR3 DNA: TGTGCCAGCAGTTTACGCAGGGACGCCACAGATACGCAGTATTTT
V gene: TRBV12-3/TRBV12-4
clone size: NA
J gene: TRBJ2-3
D gene: NA

CDR3 protein: CASSYDQGHEQYF
CDR3 DNA: TGTGCCAGCAGTTACGACCAGGGACACGAGCAGTACTTC
V gene: TRBV6-5
clone size: few
J gene: TRBJ2-7
D gene: NA

CDR3 protein: CASSPTPPGRQYF
CDR3 DNA: TGTGCCAGCAGTCCCACACCTCCCGGGAGGCAGTATTTT
V gene: TRBV12-3/TRBV12-4
clone size: few
J gene: TRBJ2-3
D gene: NA

CDR3 protein: CASSGDTGGNQPQHF
CDR3 DNA: TGTGCCAGCAGTGGTGATACAGGGGGGAATCAGCCCCAGCATTTT
V gene: TRBV6-4
clone size: NA
J gene: TRBJ1-5
D gene: TRBD1

CDR3 protein: CASSSAGTGGYNSPLHF
CDR3 DNA: TGTGCCAGCAGCTCGGCCGGGACAGGAGGCTATAATTCACCCCTCCACTTT
V gene: TRBV7-9
clone size: NA
J gene: TRBJ1-6
D gene: TRBD1

CDR3 protein: CASSPWTGDSGNTIYF
CDR3 DNA: TGTGCCAGCAGCCCATGGACAGGGGACTCTGGAAACACCATATATTTT
V gene: TRBV3-1
clone size: NA
J gene: TRBJ1-3
D gene: TRBD1

CDR3 protein: CASSFSSETQYF
CDR3 DNA: TGTGCCAGCAGTTTTTCGTCGGAGACCCAGTACTTC
V gene: TRBV7-6
clone size: NA
J gene: TRBJ2-5
D gene: NA

CDR3 protein: CASSLASVPIDTQYF
CDR3 DNA: TGCGCCAGCAGCTTGGCCTCCGTCCCCATTGATACGCAGTATTTT
V gene: TRBV5-1
clone size: NA
J gene: TRBJ2-3
D gene: NA

CDR3 protein: CASSPRGSANTGELFF
CDR3 DNA: TGTGCCAGCAGCCCGAGAGGAAGCGCGAACACCGGGGAGCTGTTTTTT
V gene: TRBV7-6
clone size: NA
J gene: TRBJ2-2
D gene: NA

CDR3 protein: CASSLGWREETQYF
CDR3 DNA: TGTGCCAGCAGCTTAGGTTGGAGGGAAGAGACCCAGTACTTC
V gene: TRBV7-9
clone size: NA
J gene: TRBJ2-5
D gene: NA

CDR3 protein: CASSRGQPHPSNEQYF
CDR3 DNA: TGTGCCAGCAGCCGGGGACAGCCTCACCCATCCAACGAGCAGTACTTC
V gene: TRBV5-6
clone size: NA
J gene: TRBJ2-7
D gene: TRBD1

CDR3 protein: CAWSGGQGGTEAFF
CDR3 DNA: TGTGCCTGGAGTGGGGGACAGGGGGGAACTGAAGCTTTCTTT
V gene: TRBV30
clone size: few
J gene: TRBJ1-1
D gene: TRBD1

CDR3 protein: CASSLAGTTEQYF
CDR3 DNA: TGCGCCAGCAGCTTGGCCGGGACTACCGAGCAGTACTTC
V gene: TRBV5-1
clone size: NA
J gene: TRBJ2-7
D gene: TRBD2

CDR3 protein: CASSLMAPAGGFNEQFF
CDR3 DNA: TGTGCCAGCAGCTTAATGGCTCCAGCGGGGGGTTTCAATGAGCAGTTCTTC
V gene: TRBV7-2
clone size: NA
J gene: TRBJ2-1
D gene: TRBD2

CDR3 protein: CASRSQPADEQFF
CDR3 DNA: TGTGCCAGCAGATCCCAGCCGGCGGATGAGCAGTTCTTC
V gene: TRBV2
clone size: few
J gene: TRBJ2-1
D gene: NA

CDR3 protein: CASSLALGRAFDEQYF
CDR3 DNA: TGCGCCAGCAGCCTTGCCCTTGGCCGGGCGTTCGACGAGCAGTACTTC
V gene: TRBV4-3
clone size: few
J gene: TRBJ2-7
D gene: NA

CDR3 protein: CASSSGQNQPQHF
CDR3 DNA: TGTGCCAGCAGCTCCGGACAGAATCAGCCCCAGCATTTT
V gene: TRBV7-2
clone size: NA
J gene: TRBJ1-5
D gene: NA

CDR3 protein: CASSPWGYGYTF
CDR3 DNA: TGTGCCAGCTCCCCCTGGGGTTATGGCTACACCTTC
V gene: TRBV7-9
clone size: few
J gene: TRBJ1-2
D gene: NA

CDR3 protein: CASSGGLASETQYF
CDR3 DNA: TGTGCCAGCAGCGGTGGACTAGCGAGTGAGACCCAGTACTTC
V gene: TRBV7-3
clone size: NA
J gene: TRBJ2-5
D gene: TRBD2

CDR3 protein: CASSYPGLGSSYNEQFF
CDR3 DNA: TGTGCCAGCAGTTACCCCGGTCTTGGGAGCTCCTACAATGAGCAGTTCTTC
V gene: TRBV6-6
clone size: few
J gene: TRBJ2-1
D gene: NA

CDR3 protein: CASRRASTDTQYF
CDR3 DNA: TGCGCCAGCAGGAGGGCTAGCACAGATACGCAGTATTTT
V gene: TRBV5-1
clone size: NA
J gene: TRBJ2-3
D gene: NA

CDR3 protein: CASSQDQRAQETQYF
CDR3 DNA: TGTGCCAGCAGCCAAGATCAGCGAGCACAAGAGACCCAGTACTTC
V gene: TRBV4-2
clone size: few
J gene: TRBJ2-5
D gene: NA

CDR3 protein: CASSSGTVGGYTF
CDR3 DNA: TGTGCCAGCAGCTCCGGGACAGTCGGTGGCTACACCTTC
V gene: TRBV7-9
clone size: NA
J gene: TRBJ1-2
D gene: TRBD1

CDR3 protein: CASSLRAGQGYGYTF
CDR3 DNA: TGTGCCAGCAGTTTAAGGGCAGGGCAGGGCTATGGCTACACCTTC
V gene: TRBV12-3/TRBV12-4
clone size: NA
J gene: TRBJ1-2
D gene: NA

CDR3 protein: CASSRDRDPNQPQHF
CDR3 DNA: TGTGCCAGCAGCCGAGACAGGGATCCAAATCAGCCCCAGCATTTT
V gene: TRBV5-4
clone size: NA
J gene: TRBJ1-5
D gene: TRBD1

CDR3 protein: CASSLAGQGVDTQYF
CDR3 DNA: TGCGCCAGCAGCTTGGCCGGGCAGGGGGTAGATACGCAGTATTTT
V gene: TRBV5-1
clone size: once
J gene: TRBJ2-3
D gene: TRBD1

CDR3 protein: CATTSSWTQRPGELFF
CDR3 DNA: TGTGCCACCACCTCATCTTGGACCCAGAGGCCCGGGGAGCTGTTTTTT
V gene: TRBV12-3/TRBV12-4
clone size: NA
J gene: TRBJ2-2
D gene: NA

CDR3 protein: CASSEEDRGAYEQYF
CDR3 DNA: TGTGCCAGCAGTGAAGAGGACAGGGGGGCTTACGAGCAGTACTTC
V gene: TRBV25-1
clone size: NA
J gene: TRBJ2-7
D gene: TRBD1

CDR3 protein: CASSGGLANLVSSYEQYF
CDR3 DNA: TGTGCCAGCAGTGGGGGCTTGGCTAACTTGGTGAGCTCCTACGAGCAGTACTTC
V gene: TRBV25-1
clone size: few
J gene: TRBJ2-7
D gene: NA

CDR3 protein: CASRPSGGNNEQFF
CDR3 DNA: TGCGCCAGCAGACCGAGCGGGGGTAACAATGAGCAGTTCTTC
V gene: TRBV4-1
clone size: few
J gene: TRBJ2-1
D gene: TRBD2

CDR3 protein: CASSNPDKLFF
CDR3 DNA: TGTGCCAGCAGCAACCCTGACAAACTGTTTTTT
V gene: TRBV6-2/TRBV6-3
clone size: NA
J gene: TRBJ1-4
D gene: NA

CDR3 protein: CSALGQVNTGELFF
CDR3 DNA: TGCAGCGCGCTGGGGCAGGTTAACACCGGGGAGCTGTTTTTT
V gene: TRBV29-1
clone size: NA
J gene: TRBJ2-2
D gene: NA

CDR3 protein: CASSQGNGGIETQYF
CDR3 DNA: TGCGCCAGCAGCCAAGGGAACGGGGGGATAGAGACCCAGTACTTC
V gene: TRBV4-1
clone size: NA
J gene: TRBJ2-5
D gene: TRBD2

CDR3 protein: CAIQDLYQEQYF
CDR3 DNA: TGTGCCATCCAGGACCTGTACCAGGAGCAGTACTTC
V gene: TRBV10-3
clone size: NA
J gene: TRBJ2-7
D gene: NA

CDR3 protein: CASSGQGGEKLFF
CDR3 DNA: TGTGCCAGCAGCGGACAGGGTGGCGAAAAACTGTTTTTT
V gene: TRBV7-2
clone size: NA
J gene: TRBJ1-4
D gene: TRBD1

CDR3 protein: CASSLRSGGSYEQYF
CDR3 DNA: TGCGCCAGCAGCTTGCGGTCAGGGGGCTCGTACGAGCAGTACTTC
V gene: TRBV5-1
clone size: NA
J gene: TRBJ2-7
D gene: TRBD1

CDR3 protein: CAISERGAQETQYF
CDR3 DNA: TGTGCCATCAGTGAGAGAGGGGCTCAAGAGACCCAGTACTTC
V gene: TRBV10-3
clone size: few
J gene: TRBJ2-5
D gene: NA

CDR3 protein: CASSHRQYNEQFF
CDR3 DNA: TGTGCCAGCAGTCACAGACAGTACAATGAGCAGTTCTTC
V gene: TRBV27
clone size: NA
J gene: TRBJ2-1
D gene: NA

CDR3 protein: CASSIPGTANTEAFF
CDR3 DNA: TGTGCCAGTAGTATCCCCGGGACTGCGAACACTGAAGCTTTCTTT
V gene: TRBV19
clone size: few
J gene: TRBJ1-1
D gene: NA

CDR3 protein: CATSDFNTDGQFF
CDR3 DNA: TGTGCCACCAGTGATTTCAACACGGATGGACAGTTCTTC
V gene: TRBV24-1
clone size: few
J gene: TRBJ2-1
D gene: NA

CDR3 protein: CASSLKLRDYGYTF
CDR3 DNA: TGTGCCAGCAGCTTAAAACTCAGGGACTATGGCTACACCTTC
V gene: TRBV7-2
clone size: NA
J gene: TRBJ1-2
D gene: NA

CDR3 protein: CASSVAPSVNTDTQYF
CDR3 DNA: TGTGCCAGCAGCGTAGCGCCTAGCGTAAACACAGATACGCAGTATTTT
V gene: TRBV9
clone size: NA
J gene: TRBJ2-3
D gene: NA

CDR3 protein: CASSLTGVFGETQYF
CDR3 DNA: TGTGCCAGCAGCCTCACAGGGGTGTTCGGGGAGACCCAGTACTTC
V gene: TRBV7-3
clone size: once
J gene: TRBJ2-5
D gene: TRBD1

CDR3 protein: CASSQPGTEDPDTQYF
CDR3 DNA: TGTGCCAGCAGCCAACCGGGGACAGAAGATCCAGATACGCAGTATTTT
V gene: TRBV3-1
clone size: few
J gene: TRBJ2-3
D gene: TRBD1

CDR3 protein: CASSLALGQGSQPQHF
CDR3 DNA: TGTGCCAGCAGCTTAGCCCTGGGGCAGGGGAGTCAGCCCCAGCATTTT
V gene: TRBV7-9
clone size: NA
J gene: TRBJ1-5
D gene: NA

CDR3 protein: CSLRGGSSYNEQFF
CDR3 DNA: TGCAGCCTACGAGGGGGAAGCTCCTACAATGAGCAGTTCTTC
V gene: TRBV29-1
clone size: NA
J gene: TRBJ2-1
D gene: NA

CDR3 protein: CASSTDPWNYEQYF
CDR3 DNA: TGCGCCAGCAGCACCGATCCCTGGAACTACGAGCAGTACTTC
V gene: TRBV5-1
clone size: NA
J gene: TRBJ2-7
D gene: NA

CDR3 protein: CSAYDSSYGYTF
CDR3 DNA: TGCAGTGCTTATGACAGCTCCTATGGCTACACCTTC
V gene: TRBV20-1
clone size: few
J gene: TRBJ1-2
D gene: NA